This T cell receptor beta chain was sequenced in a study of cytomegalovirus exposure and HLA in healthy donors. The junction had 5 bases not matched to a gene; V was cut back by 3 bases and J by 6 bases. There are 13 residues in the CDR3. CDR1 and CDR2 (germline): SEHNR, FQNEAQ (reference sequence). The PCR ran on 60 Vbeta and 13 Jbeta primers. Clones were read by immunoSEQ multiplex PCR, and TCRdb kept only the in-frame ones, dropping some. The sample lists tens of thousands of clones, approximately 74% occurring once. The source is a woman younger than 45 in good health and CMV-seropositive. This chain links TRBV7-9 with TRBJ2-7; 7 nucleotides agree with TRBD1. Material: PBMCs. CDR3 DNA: TGTGCCAGCAGCTTGACAGGGAACGGCGAGCAGTACTTC. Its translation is CASSLTGNGEQYF.